These T cell receptor beta chains were read from a single sample in a study of neurological immune-mediated disorders. TCRdb reanalysed the 5' RACE reads using MiXCR and keeps one entry per CDR3 protein. This table has 33,000 or so distinct CDR3 sequences, around 7.8% appearing once. The sample comprised PBMCs. All receptors come from a woman aged 40 to 49 in good health. Both conserved end residues are part of each CDR3. A D gene is named only where the DNA matches it firmly. Not every row has a clone size; where given, it reads once, few, many or a size class.

CDR3: CASSLAQGDTQYF
DNA: TGTGCCAGCAGCTTAGCACAGGGGGATACGCAGTATTTT
size: many
J: TRBJ2-3
D: TRBD1
V: TRBV7-9

CDR3: CASSQDTGRADTQYF
DNA: TGTGCCAGCAGCCAAGATACGGGGAGGGCAGATACGCAGTATTTT
size: many
J: TRBJ2-3
D: TRBD2
V: TRBV14

CDR3: CASSQGRISPLHF
DNA: TGTGCCAGCAGCCAGGGAAGGATTTCACCCCTCCACTTT
size: many
J: TRBJ1-6
D: -
V: TRBV3-1

CDR3: CASSVFFRSADTQYF
DNA: TGTGCCAGCAGTGTCTTCTTCAGGTCTGCAGATACGCAGTATTTT
size: few
J: TRBJ2-3
D: -
V: TRBV6-5

CDR3: CASSQDFGTPYQPQHF
DNA: TGTGCCAGCAGCCAAGATTTTGGGACCCCCTATCAGCCCCAGCATTTT
size: many
J: TRBJ1-5
D: -
V: TRBV3-1

CDR3: CASSGGGGNQPQHF
DNA: TGTGCCAGCAGTGGGGGAGGAGGCAATCAGCCCCAGCATTTT
size: many
J: TRBJ1-5
D: -
V: TRBV3-1

CDR3: CASSMTGVTYEQYF
DNA: TGTGCCAGCAGTATGACCGGCGTTACCTACGAGCAGTACTTC
size: many
J: TRBJ2-7
D: -
V: TRBV2

CDR3: CASGLITSGTGDTGELFF
DNA: TGTGCTAGTGGTTTGATAACTTCCGGGACAGGGGACACCGGGGAGCTGTTTTTT
size: -
J: TRBJ2-2
D: TRBD1
V: TRBV12-5

CDR3: CASSFSSSGVNTEAFF
DNA: TGTGCCAGCAGCTTTAGCTCGTCAGGGGTGAACACTGAAGCTTTCTTT
size: many
J: TRBJ1-1
D: -
V: TRBV7-6

CDR3: CSVPSSGSSYNEQFF
DNA: TGCAGTGTCCCATCTAGCGGGAGCTCCTACAATGAGCAGTTCTTC
size: many
J: TRBJ2-1
D: TRBD2
V: TRBV20-1

CDR3: CASSEGRNTGELFF
DNA: TGTGCCAGCAGTGAAGGCAGGAACACCGGGGAGCTGTTTTTT
size: many
J: TRBJ2-2
D: -
V: TRBV6-4

CDR3: CASSTLSGETQYF
DNA: TGTGCCAGTAGTACTCTCTCCGGAGAGACCCAGTACTTC
size: many
J: TRBJ2-5
D: -
V: TRBV19

CDR3: CASSLEGQAGANVLTF
DNA: TGCGCCAGCAGCTTGGAGGGTCAGGCTGGGGCCAACGTCCTGACTTTC
size: -
J: TRBJ2-6
D: -
V: TRBV5-1

CDR3: CATIATQNSGANVLTF
DNA: TGTGCCACTATAGCCACCCAGAACTCTGGGGCCAACGTCCTGACTTTC
size: many
J: TRBJ2-6
D: -
V: TRBV27